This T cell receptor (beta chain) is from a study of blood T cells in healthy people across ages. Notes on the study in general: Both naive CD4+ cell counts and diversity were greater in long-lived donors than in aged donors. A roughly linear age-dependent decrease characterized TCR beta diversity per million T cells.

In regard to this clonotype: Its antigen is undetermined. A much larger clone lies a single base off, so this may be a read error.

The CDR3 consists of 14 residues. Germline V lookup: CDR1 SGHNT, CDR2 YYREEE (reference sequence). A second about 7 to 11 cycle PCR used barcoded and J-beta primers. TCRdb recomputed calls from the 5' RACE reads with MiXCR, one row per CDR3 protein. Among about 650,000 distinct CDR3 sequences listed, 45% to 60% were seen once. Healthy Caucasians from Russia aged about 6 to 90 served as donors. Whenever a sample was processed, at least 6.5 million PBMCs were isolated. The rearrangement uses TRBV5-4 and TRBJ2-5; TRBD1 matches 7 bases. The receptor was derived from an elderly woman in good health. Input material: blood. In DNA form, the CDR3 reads TGTGCCAGCAGCTTGGAAGGGACAGAAGAGACCCGGTACTTC. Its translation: CASSLEGTEETRYF.